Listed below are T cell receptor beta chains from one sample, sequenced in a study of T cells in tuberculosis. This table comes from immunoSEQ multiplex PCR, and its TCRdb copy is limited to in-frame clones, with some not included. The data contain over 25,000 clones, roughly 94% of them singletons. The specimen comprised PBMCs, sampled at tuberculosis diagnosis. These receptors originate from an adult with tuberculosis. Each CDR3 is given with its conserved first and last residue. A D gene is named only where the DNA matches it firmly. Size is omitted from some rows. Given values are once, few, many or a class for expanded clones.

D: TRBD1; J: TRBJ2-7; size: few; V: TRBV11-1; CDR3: CASSPGQVWEQYF; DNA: TGTGCCAGCAGCCCAGGACAGGTTTGGGAGCAGTACTTC
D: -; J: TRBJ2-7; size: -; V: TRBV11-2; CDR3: CASSDQQGYEQYF; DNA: TGTGCCAGCAGCGACCAACAGGGCTACGAGCAGTACTTC
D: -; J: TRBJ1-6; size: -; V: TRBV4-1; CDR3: CASSYRGKNSPLHF; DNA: TGCGCCAGCAGCTATCGGGGGAAGAATTCACCCCTCCACTTT
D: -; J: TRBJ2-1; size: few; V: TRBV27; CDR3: CASRTGYRGDEQFF; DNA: TGTGCCAGCAGGACAGGGTATAGGGGGGATGAGCAGTTCTTC
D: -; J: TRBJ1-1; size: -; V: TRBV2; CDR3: CASSGSAYTGPSRGAFF; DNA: TGTGCCAGCAGTGGTAGCGCGTATACAGGGCCCTCGAGGGGAGCTTTCTTT
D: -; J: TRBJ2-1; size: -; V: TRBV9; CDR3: CASSVGGFNEQFF; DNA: TGTGCCAGCAGCGTAGGCGGATTCAATGAGCAGTTCTTC
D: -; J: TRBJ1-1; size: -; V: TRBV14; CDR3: CASSQDLEGWGTEAFF; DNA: TGTGCCAGCAGCCAAGATTTGGAGGGGTGGGGCACTGAAGCTTTCTTT
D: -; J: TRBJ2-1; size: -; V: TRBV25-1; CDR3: CASSDPSSYNEQFF; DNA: TGTGCCAGCAGTGACCCTAGCTCCTACAATGAGCAGTTCTTC
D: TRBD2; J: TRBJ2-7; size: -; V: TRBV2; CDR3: CASRAGLVYEQYF; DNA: TGTGCCAGCAGAGCCGGACTAGTTTACGAGCAGTACTTC
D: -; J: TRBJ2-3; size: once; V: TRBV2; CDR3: CASLATVYRTDTQYF; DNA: TGTGCCAGCTTGGCAACAGTCTATCGCACAGATACGCAGTATTTT
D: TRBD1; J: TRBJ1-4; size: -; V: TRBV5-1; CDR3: CASSRMGQLPNEKLFF; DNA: TGCGCCAGCAGCCGAATGGGACAGCTTCCTAATGAAAAACTGTTTTTT
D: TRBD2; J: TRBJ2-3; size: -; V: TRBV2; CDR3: CASSGLAGKSTDTQYF; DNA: TGTGCCAGCAGCGGGCTAGCGGGAAAAAGCACAGATACGCAGTATTTT
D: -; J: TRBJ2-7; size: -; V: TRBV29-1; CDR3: CSVAPFGQYSYEQYF; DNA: TGCAGCGTCGCCCCTTTTGGACAGTACAGCTACGAGCAGTACTTC
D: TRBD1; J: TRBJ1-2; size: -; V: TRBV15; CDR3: CATSRVPYQGAVSDGYTF; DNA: TGTGCCACCAGCAGAGTTCCCTATCAGGGGGCTGTTTCAGATGGCTACACCTTC
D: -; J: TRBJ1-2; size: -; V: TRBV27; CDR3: CASSPSSGIRGYTF; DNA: TGTGCCAGCAGTCCATCATCAGGGATCCGTGGCTACACCTTC
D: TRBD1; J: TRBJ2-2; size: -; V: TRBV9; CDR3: CASSAGQGSTGELFF; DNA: TGTGCCAGCAGCGCCGGACAGGGGAGCACCGGGGAGCTGTTTTTT
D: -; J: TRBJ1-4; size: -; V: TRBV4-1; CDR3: CASSTLGGPNEKLFF; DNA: TGCGCCAGCAGCACGTTGGGGGGGCCAAATGAAAAACTGTTTTTT
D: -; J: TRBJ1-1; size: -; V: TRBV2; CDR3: CASSDRQTSYQAFF; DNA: TGTGCCAGCAGTGACAGGCAGACAAGCTACCAAGCTTTCTTT
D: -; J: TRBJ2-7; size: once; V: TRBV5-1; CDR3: CASSQRQGEEYF; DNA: TGCGCCAGCAGCCAGCGTCAGGGTGAAGAGTACTTC
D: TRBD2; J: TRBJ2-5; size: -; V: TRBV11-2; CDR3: CASLREGGETQYF; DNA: TGTGCCAGCCTAAGAGAGGGAGGGGAGACCCAGTACTTC
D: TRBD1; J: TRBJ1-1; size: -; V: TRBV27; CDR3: CASSWGQGPEAFF; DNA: TGTGCCAGCAGTTGGGGACAGGGCCCCGAAGCTTTCTTT
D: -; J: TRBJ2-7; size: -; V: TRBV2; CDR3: CASNSLGPRYEQYF; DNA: TGTGCCAGCAATAGCTTGGGTCCTCGCTACGAGCAGTACTTC
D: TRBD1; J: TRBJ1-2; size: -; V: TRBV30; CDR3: CAWSAPGQGINYGYTF; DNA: TGTGCCTGGAGCGCCCCTGGACAGGGAATTAACTATGGCTACACCTTC
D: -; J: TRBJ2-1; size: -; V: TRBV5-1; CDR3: CASSLDRRTSYNEQFF; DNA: TGCGCCAGCAGCTTGGACAGGCGAACTTCCTACAATGAGCAGTTCTTC
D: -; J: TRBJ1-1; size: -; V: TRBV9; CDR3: CASSAIAGTEAFF; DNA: TGTGCCAGCAGCGCGATTGCGGGCACTGAAGCTTTCTTT
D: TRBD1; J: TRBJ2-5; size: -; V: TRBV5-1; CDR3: CASKTGTGVETQYF; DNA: TGCGCCAGCAAAACAGGGACAGGGGTAGAGACCCAGTACTTC
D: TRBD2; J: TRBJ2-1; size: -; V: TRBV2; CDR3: CASSGTSGVNEQFF; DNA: TGTGCCAGCAGCGGGACTAGCGGGGTCAATGAGCAGTTCTTC
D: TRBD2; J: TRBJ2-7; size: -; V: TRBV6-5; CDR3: CASSSWGGPRYEQYF; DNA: TGTGCCAGCAGTAGTTGGGGAGGGCCTCGGTACGAGCAGTACTTC
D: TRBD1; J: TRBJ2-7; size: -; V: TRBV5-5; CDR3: CASSSPYRDRGYEQYF; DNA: TGTGCCAGCAGCTCGCCTTACCGGGACAGGGGCTACGAGCAGTACTTC
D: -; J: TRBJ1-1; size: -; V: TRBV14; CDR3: CASSLRDKIPDTEAFF; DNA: TGTGCCAGCAGCCTCCGGGACAAGATACCGGACACTGAAGCTTTCTTT
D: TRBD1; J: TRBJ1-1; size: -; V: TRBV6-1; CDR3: CASRTGDTEAFF; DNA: TGTGCCAGCAGGACAGGGGACACTGAAGCTTTCTTT
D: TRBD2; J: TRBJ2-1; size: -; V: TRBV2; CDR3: CASSEVAGGDEQFF; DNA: TGTGCCAGCAGTGAAGTGGCCGGGGGGGATGAGCAGTTCTTC
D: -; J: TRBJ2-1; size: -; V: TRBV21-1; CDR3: CASTHGRVYNEQFF; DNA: TGTGCCAGCACCCACGGGCGGGTTTACAATGAGCAGTTCTTC
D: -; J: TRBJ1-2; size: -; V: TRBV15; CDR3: CATSRDGGIISDYGYTF; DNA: TGTGCCACCAGCAGAGACGGGGGTATAATTTCGGACTATGGCTACACCTTC
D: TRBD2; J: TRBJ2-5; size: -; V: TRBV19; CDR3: CASSMGGGKTSQETQYF; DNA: TGTGCCAGTAGTATGGGCGGGGGGAAAACCAGTCAAGAGACCCAGTACTTC
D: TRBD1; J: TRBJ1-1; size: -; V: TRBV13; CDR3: CASRTWTGAILAFF; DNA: TGTGCCAGCAGGACGTGGACAGGGGCTATTTTAGCTTTCTTT
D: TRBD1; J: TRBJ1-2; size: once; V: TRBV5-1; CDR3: CASSLADRGWEGYTF; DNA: TGCGCCAGCAGCTTGGCCGACAGGGGATGGGAGGGCTACACCTTC
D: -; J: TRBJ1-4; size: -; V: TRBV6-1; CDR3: CASSEYGAGVNEKLFF; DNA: TGTGCCAGCAGTGAATATGGGGCAGGGGTTAATGAAAAACTGTTTTTT
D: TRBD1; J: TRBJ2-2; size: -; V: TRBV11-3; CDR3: CASSSSGTGSGELFF; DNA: TGTGCCAGCAGCTCCTCCGGGACAGGGTCCGGGGAGCTGTTTTTT
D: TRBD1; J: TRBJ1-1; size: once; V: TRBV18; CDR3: CASSPASDRGNTEAFF; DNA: TGTGCCAGCTCACCTGCCTCGGACAGGGGGAACACTGAAGCTTTCTTT
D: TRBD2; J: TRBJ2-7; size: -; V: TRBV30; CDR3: CAWSGVGMGLKPGTNIYEQYF; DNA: TGTGCCTGGAGTGGGGTGGGGATGGGGTTAAAACCCGGGACTAATATATACGAGCAGTACTTC
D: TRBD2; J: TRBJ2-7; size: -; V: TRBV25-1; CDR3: CASSGGTSGRGHEQYF; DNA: TGTGCCAGCAGTGGAGGGACTAGCGGGAGGGGCCACGAGCAGTACTTC
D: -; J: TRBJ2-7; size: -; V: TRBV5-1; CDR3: CASSFGQSYEQYF; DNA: TGCGCCAGCAGCTTTGGACAGTCATACGAGCAGTACTTC
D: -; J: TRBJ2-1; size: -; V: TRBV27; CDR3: CASSSEGRNNEQFF; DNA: TGTGCCAGCAGTTCCGAGGGTAGGAACAATGAGCAGTTCTTC
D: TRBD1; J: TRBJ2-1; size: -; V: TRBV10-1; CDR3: CASRSRDRGYNEQFF; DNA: TGCGCCAGCAGGTCCCGGGACAGGGGCTACAATGAGCAGTTCTTC
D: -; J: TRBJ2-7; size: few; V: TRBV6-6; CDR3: CASSLRTVEQYF; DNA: TGTGCCAGCAGTTTGCGGACAGTCGAGCAGTACTTC
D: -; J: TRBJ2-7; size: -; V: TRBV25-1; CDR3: CASRGEGFHEQYF; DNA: TGTGCCAGCAGGGGAGAGGGTTTCCACGAGCAGTACTTC
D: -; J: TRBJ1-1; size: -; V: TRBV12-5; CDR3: CASSRGYTEAFF; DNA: TGTGCTAGCAGTAGGGGGTACACTGAAGCTTTCTTT
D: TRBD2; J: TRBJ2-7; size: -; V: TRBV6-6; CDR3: CASSYSGTQFYEQYF; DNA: TGTGCCAGCAGTTACAGCGGGACGCAATTCTACGAGCAGTACTTC
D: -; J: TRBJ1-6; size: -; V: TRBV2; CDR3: CASSLRQANNSPLHF; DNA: TGTGCCAGCAGCTTAAGACAGGCTAACAATTCACCCCTCCACTTT